This TCR beta chain was recovered during a study of blood T cell repertoires in COVID-19. Study-wide background: Italy, Spain and the United States were the sources of the convalescent and acute COVID-19 samples. From T cells, B-cell-depleted T cells, or PBMCs came the material, which was cDNA or gDNA.

Seattle patients were enrolled while actively infected and followed longitudinally. The CDR3 extends over 15 amino acids. V lost 0 bases, J lost 1 base, and 9 bases lay in between. Germline CDR1 is MGHRA and CDR2 is YSYEKL. As originally analysed: Reference gene primer amplification gave estimated nucleated cell counts. Some clones are missing from TCRdb's copy, which holds only in-frame ones; the method was immunoSEQ multiplex PCR. That table furnishes V, J and clone size, whereas the DNA furnished D and trimming. The table includes about 210,000 clones, roughly 84% detected once. This chain joins TRBV4-1 and TRBJ2-5; D unresolved. Sequencing input: peripheral blood. The origin of this receptor is a woman older than 75 with COVID-19, enrolled during active disease. CDR3: CASSQDPEIQETQYF. CDR3 nucleotides: TGCGCCAGCAGCCAAGACCCCGAGATCCAAGAGACCCAGTACTTC.